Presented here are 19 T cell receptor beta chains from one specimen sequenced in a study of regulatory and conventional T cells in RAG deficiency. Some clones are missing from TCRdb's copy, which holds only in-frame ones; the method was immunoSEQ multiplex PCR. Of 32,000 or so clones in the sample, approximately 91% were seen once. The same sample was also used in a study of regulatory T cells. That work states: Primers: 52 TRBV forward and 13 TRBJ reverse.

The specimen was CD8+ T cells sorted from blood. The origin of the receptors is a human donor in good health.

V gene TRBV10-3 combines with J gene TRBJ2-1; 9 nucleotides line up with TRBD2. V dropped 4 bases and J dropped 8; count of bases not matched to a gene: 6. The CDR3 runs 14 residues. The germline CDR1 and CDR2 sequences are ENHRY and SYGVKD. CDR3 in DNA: TGTGCCATCAGTGTTAGCGGGAGTTTTGATGAGCAGTTCTTC. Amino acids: CAISVSGSFDEQFF.

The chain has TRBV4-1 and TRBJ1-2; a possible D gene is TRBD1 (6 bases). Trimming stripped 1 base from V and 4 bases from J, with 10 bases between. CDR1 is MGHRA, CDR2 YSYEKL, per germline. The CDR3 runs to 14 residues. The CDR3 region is CASSQAQGSYGYTF. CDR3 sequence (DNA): TGCGCCAGCAGCCAAGCCCAGGGGTCCTATGGCTACACCTTC.

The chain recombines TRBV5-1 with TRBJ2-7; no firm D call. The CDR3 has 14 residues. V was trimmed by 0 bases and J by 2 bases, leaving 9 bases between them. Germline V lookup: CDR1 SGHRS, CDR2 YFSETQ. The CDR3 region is CASSLDTGTYEQYF. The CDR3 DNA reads TGCGCCAGCAGCTTGGATACCGGTACCTACGAGCAGTACTTC.

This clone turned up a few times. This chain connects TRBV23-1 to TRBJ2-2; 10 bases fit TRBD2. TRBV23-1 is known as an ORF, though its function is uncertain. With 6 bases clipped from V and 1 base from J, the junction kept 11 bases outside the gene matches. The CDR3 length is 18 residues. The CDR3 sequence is CASSHHPSGGRNTGELFF. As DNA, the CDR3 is TGCGCCAGCAGCCACCACCCTAGCGGGGGCCGGAACACCGGGGAGCTGTTTTTT.

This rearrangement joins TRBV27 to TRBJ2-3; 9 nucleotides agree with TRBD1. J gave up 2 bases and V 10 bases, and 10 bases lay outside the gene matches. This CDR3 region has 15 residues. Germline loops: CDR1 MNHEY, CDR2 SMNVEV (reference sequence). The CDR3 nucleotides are TGTGCCACAGAACCCGGGACAGGGCACACAGATACGCAGTATTTT. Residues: CATEPGTGHTDTQYF.

CDR3 nucleotide sequence: TGTGCCAGCATTTCGCGGGGGCGCATGAACCCGACTAACTATGGCTACACCTTC. This encodes CASISRGRMNPTNYGYTF. This chain connects TRBV2 to TRBJ1-2, with D tentatively TRBD1 (6 bases). CDR3 length: 18 amino acids. Trimming removed 7 bases from V and 0 bases from J, with 24 bases in between. Germline values: CDR1 SNHLY, CDR2 FYNNEI. The whole variable domain, remainder taken from reference TRBV2 and TRBJ1-2, is EPEVTQTPSHQVTQMGQEVILRCVPISNHLYFYWYRQILGQKVEFLVSFYNNEISEKSEIFDDQFSVERPDGSNFTLKIRSTKLEDSAMYFCASISRGRMNPTNYGYTFGSGTRLTVV.

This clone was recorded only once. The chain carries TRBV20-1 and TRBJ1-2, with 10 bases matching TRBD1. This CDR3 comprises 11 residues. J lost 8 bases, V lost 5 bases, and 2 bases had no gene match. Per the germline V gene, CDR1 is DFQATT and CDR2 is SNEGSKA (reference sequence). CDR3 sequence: CSAGTGVGYTF. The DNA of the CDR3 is TGCAGTGCTGGGACAGGGGTAGGCTACACCTTC.

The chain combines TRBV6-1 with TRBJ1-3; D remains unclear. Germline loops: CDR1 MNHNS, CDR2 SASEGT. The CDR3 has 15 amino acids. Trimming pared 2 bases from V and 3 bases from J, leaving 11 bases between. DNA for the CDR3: TGTGCCAGCAGTGAACCCTGGATATTTGGAAACACCATATATTTT. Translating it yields CASSEPWIFGNTIYF.

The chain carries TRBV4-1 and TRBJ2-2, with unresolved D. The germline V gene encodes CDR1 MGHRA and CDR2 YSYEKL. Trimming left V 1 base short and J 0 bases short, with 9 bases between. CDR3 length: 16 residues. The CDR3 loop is CASSQVWQTNTGELFF. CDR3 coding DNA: TGCGCCAGCAGCCAAGTTTGGCAGACGAACACCGGGGAGCTGTTTTTT.

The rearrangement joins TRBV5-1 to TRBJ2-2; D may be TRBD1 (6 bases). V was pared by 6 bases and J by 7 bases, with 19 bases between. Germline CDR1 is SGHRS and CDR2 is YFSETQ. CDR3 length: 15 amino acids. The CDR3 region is CASKGMTGRVGELFF. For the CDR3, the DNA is TGCGCCAGCAAAGGAATGACAGGCCGTGTCGGGGAGCTGTTTTTT.

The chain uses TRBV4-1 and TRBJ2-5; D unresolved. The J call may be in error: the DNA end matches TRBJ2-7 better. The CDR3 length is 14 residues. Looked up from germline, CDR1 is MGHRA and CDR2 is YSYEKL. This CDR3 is CASSQAPFRNEQYF. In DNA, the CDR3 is TGCGCCAGCAGCCAAGCCCCGTTTAGAAACGAGCAGTACTTC.

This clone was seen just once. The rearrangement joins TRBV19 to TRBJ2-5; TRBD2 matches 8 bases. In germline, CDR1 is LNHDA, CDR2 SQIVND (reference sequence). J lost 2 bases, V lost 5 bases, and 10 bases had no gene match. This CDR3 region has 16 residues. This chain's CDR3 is CASSSGGRMVQETQYF. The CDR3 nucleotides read TGTGCCAGTAGTTCTGGCGGGAGGATGGTTCAAGAGACCCAGTACTTC.

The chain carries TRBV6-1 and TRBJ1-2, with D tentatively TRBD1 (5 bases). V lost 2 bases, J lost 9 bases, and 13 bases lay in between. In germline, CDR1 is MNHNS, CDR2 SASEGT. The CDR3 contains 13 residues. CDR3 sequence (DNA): TGTGCCAGCAGTGAAATGGGGGGGATGAGCTACACCTTC. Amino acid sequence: CASSEMGGMSYTF.

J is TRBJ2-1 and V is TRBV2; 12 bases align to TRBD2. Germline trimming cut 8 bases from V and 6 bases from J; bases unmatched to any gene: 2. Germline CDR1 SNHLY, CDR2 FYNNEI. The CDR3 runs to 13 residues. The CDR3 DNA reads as TGTGCCAGCCTAGCGGGGGGGCTCAATGAGCAGTTCTTC. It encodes CASLAGGLNEQFF.

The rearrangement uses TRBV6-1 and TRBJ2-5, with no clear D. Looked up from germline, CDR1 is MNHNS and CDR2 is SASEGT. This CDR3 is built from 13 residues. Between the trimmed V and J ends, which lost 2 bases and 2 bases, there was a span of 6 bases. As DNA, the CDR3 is TGTGCCAGCAGTGAACAGCGACAAGAGACCCAGTACTTC. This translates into CASSEQRQETQYF.

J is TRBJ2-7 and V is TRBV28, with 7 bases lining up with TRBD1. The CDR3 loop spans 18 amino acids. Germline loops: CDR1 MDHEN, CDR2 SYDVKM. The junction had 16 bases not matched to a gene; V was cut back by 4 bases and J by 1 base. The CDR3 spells CASSSEDWTGPVSYEQYF. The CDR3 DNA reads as TGTGCCAGCAGTTCCGAGGACTGGACAGGCCCCGTATCCTACGAGCAGTACTTC.

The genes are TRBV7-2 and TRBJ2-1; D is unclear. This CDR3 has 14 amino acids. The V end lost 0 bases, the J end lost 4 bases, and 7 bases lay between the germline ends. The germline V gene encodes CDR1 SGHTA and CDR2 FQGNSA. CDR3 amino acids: CASSLAGYYNEQFF. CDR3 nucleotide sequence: TGTGCCAGCAGCTTAGCGGGGTATTACAATGAGCAGTTCTTC.

The CDR3 coding sequence is TGCGCCAGCAGCTCGGGAGACTGGGGGAACACTGAAGCTTTCTTT. This gives the protein CASSSGDWGNTEAFF. The chain has TRBV5-1 and TRBJ1-1; no clear D. V was pared by 3 bases and J by 1 base, with 13 bases between. The V gene's germline CDR1 is SGHRS and CDR2 YFSETQ. The CDR3 totals 15 residues.

For the CDR3, the DNA is TGTGCCTGGAGGGGGCAGGAAGGACAGCGGTACAGCACTGAAGCTTTCTTT. Translated: CAWRGQEGQRYSTEAFF. This chain joins TRBV30 and TRBJ1-1; TRBD1 is a possible D gene (6 bases). Germline-derived CDR1 and CDR2 are GTSNPN and SVGIG (reference sequence). Trimming removed 3 bases from V and 4 bases from J, with 24 bases in between. There are 17 residues in the CDR3.